This is a list of T cell receptor beta chains from one sample in a study of cytomegalovirus exposure and HLA in healthy donors. Sequencing used immunoSEQ multiplex PCR; TCRdb keeps in-frame clones, though not all of them. This listing includes fewer than 150,000 clones. The source material was PBMCs. The origin of the receptors is a man aged 18 to 35 in good health and CMV-seronegative. Each CDR3 is given with its conserved first and last residue. The D gene is left open where the match is weak.

cdr3_aa cdr3_nt j_call v_call d_call
CASSPRLQETQYF TGTGCCAGCTCACCGCGGTTACAAGAGACCCAGTACTTC TRBJ2-5 TRBV18 -
CASSSTRTFFPSGANVLTF TGTGCCAGCAGCTCGACACGGACTTTTTTCCCCTCTGGGGCCAACGTCCTGACTTTC TRBJ2-6 TRBV7-9 -
CASGTRGEEQFF TGTGCCAGCGGGACTAGGGGCGAGGAGCAGTTCTTC TRBJ2-1 TRBV27 TRBD2
CASSLTQATDTQYF TGTGCCAGCAGTTTAACCCAGGCAACAGATACGCAGTATTTT TRBJ2-3 TRBV28 -
CASSRVINGANVLTF TGTGCCAGCAGCAGGGTAATAAATGGGGCCAACGTCCTGACTTTC TRBJ2-6 TRBV2 -
CASSPLAVEQYF TGTGCCAGCTCCCCACTAGCGGTTGAGCAGTACTTC TRBJ2-7 TRBV18 TRBD2
CASSSLGTGNEKLFF TGTGCCAGCAGCTCCCTCGGGACAGGGAATGAAAAACTGTTTTTT TRBJ1-4 TRBV9 TRBD1
CASSYRGRGEAFF TGTGCCAGCAGTTACCGTGGGCGGGGTGAAGCTTTCTTT TRBJ1-1 TRBV6-6 -
CASSSGSTDTQYF TGTGCCAGCAGCAGCGGGAGCACAGATACGCAGTATTTT TRBJ2-3 TRBV7-9 -
CASSALAGGKNTEAFF TGTGCCAGTAGTGCCTTAGCAGGGGGCAAGAACACTGAAGCTTTCTTT TRBJ1-1 TRBV19 TRBD1
CASRQGPHQTGELFF TGTGCCAGCAGACAGGGACCCCACCAAACCGGGGAGCTGTTTTTT TRBJ2-2 TRBV28 -
CASSYRGERGEQYF TGTGCCAGCAGTTACCGCGGGGAAAGGGGCGAGCAGTACTTC TRBJ2-7 TRBV6-5 -
CASSRPGVGTEAFF TGTGCCAGCAGCAGGCCGGGAGTTGGCACTGAAGCTTTCTTT TRBJ1-1 TRBV7-4 -